The rows below give T cell receptor beta chains drawn from one sample of a study of shared clonotypes between healthy human individuals. TCRdb's copy holds only in-frame clones and misses some; the assay was immunoSEQ multiplex PCR. The sample consists of more than 550,000 clones, about two thirds of them appearing once. The sequencing sample was made of memory CD4+ T cells sorted from blood. The receptors were sampled from a woman aged 25 to 45 in good health. Both conserved end residues are part of each CDR3. A D gene is named only where the DNA matches it firmly. Not all rows give a size; the values are once, few, many and, for expanded clones, a class.

v_gene,j_gene,abundance,d_gene,CDR3aa,CDR3nt
TRBV28,TRBJ2-2,NA,NA,CASSDTGWTGELFF,TGTGCCAGCAGCGACACAGGGTGGACCGGGGAGCTGTTTTTT
TRBV5-6,TRBJ1-5,NA,NA,CASSETQRGPQHF,TGTGCCAGCAGCGAGACCCAGCGAGGGCCCCAGCATTTT
TRBV29-1,TRBJ2-3,NA,TRBD2,CSVEGLAEDTQYF,TGCAGCGTTGAAGGCCTAGCGGAAGATACGCAGTATTTT
TRBV28,TRBJ1-5,NA,NA,CASSLMGGNQPQHF,TGTGCCAGCAGTTTAATGGGTGGCAATCAGCCCCAGCATTTT
TRBV29-1,TRBJ1-6,NA,NA,CSVRDRSNSPLHF,TGCAGCGTTCGGGACCGATCTAATTCACCCCTCCACTTT
TRBV7-2,TRBJ2-3,NA,TRBD2,CASSLARLAGSTDTQYF,TGTGCCAGCAGCTTAGCCAGACTAGCGGGCTCCACAGATACGCAGTATTTT
TRBV19,TRBJ1-1,NA,NA,CASSVQSNTEAFF,TGTGCCAGCTCTGTACAGTCGAACACTGAAGCTTTCTTT
TRBV7-6,TRBJ2-3,once,TRBD2,CASSQGLGETDTQYF,TGTGCCAGCAGCCAGGGACTAGGGGAAACAGATACGCAGTATTTT
TRBV29-1,TRBJ2-3,NA,TRBD2,CSVEVGGDTDTQYF,TGCAGCGTTGAAGTGGGAGGGGACACAGATACGCAGTATTTT
TRBV2,TRBJ1-4,NA,TRBD1,CASMGGTGKEKLFF,TGTGCCAGCATGGGAGGGACAGGGAAAGAAAAACTGTTTTTT
TRBV11-2,TRBJ2-2,NA,NA,CASSFAGITGELFF,TGTGCCAGCAGCTTCGCAGGTATCACCGGGGAGCTGTTTTTT
TRBV19,TRBJ2-3,NA,TRBD2,CASSIGSGTSASDTQYF,TGTGCCAGTAGTATAGGCTCAGGGACTAGCGCATCAGATACGCAGTATTTT
TRBV30,TRBJ2-2,NA,NA,CAWRGGWIGELFF,TGTGCCTGGAGAGGAGGGTGGATCGGGGAGCTGTTTTTT
TRBV5-1,TRBJ2-7,once,NA,CASSLVRPYEQYF,TGCGCCAGCAGCTTGGTTCGACCCTACGAGCAGTACTTC
TRBV2,TRBJ2-7,once,NA,CASRVTRSYEQYF,TGTGCCAGCAGAGTGACCAGATCCTACGAGCAGTACTTC
TRBV9,TRBJ2-1,many,TRBD2,CASSVTLGAGERAYNEQFF,TGTGCCAGCAGCGTAACTTTGGGAGCGGGAGAAAGGGCTTACAATGAGCAGTTCTTC
TRBV19,TRBJ2-3,NA,NA,CASSRGQDTQYF,TGTGCCAGTAGTAGGGGACAAGATACGCAGTATTTT
TRBV7-2,TRBJ2-1,NA,TRBD2,CASSLSALAANEQFF,TGTGCCAGCAGCTTATCCGCCCTAGCGGCAAATGAGCAGTTCTTC
TRBV19,TRBJ1-2,few,TRBD1,CASSTRQGWGYTF,TGTGCCAGTAGTACGCGACAGGGCTGGGGCTACACCTTC
TRBV6-5,TRBJ1-2,NA,NA,CASSPPGHTF,TGTGCCAGCAGCCCACCGGGCCACACCTTC
TRBV11-2,TRBJ2-5,NA,NA,CASSLAHTGIQETQYF,TGTGCCAGCAGCTTAGCACACACCGGGATACAAGAGACCCAGTACTTC
TRBV28,TRBJ1-2,NA,NA,CASSLGGTYGYTF,TGTGCCAGCAGTTTAGGGGGTACCTATGGCTACACCTTC
TRBV27,TRBJ1-1,NA,NA,CASTGEQGGFTEAFF,TGTGCCAGCACTGGGGAACAGGGAGGGTTCACTGAAGCTTTCTTT
TRBV28,TRBJ2-3,NA,NA,CASSLGRNQDTQYF,TGTGCCAGCAGTCTCGGACGGAATCAAGATACGCAGTATTTT